The 9 T cell receptor beta chains in this list originate from one sample, sequenced in a study of cytomegalovirus exposure and HLA in healthy donors. PCR was performed using 60 Vbeta and 13 Jbeta primers. The assay was immunoSEQ multiplex PCR, and TCRdb's table has in-frame clones only and misses some. The data hold over 100,000 clones, with around 80% observed a single time. The sample comprised PBMCs. The receptors derive from a man aged 25-40 years in good health and CMV-seronegative.

This CDR3 reads CSVSRDRGAQYF. The CDR3, as DNA: TGCAGCGTTTCCCGGGACAGGGGGGCCCAGTACTTC. The chain employs TRBV29-1 and TRBJ2-5, with TRBD1 matching over 11 bases. The trim removed 5 bases at V and 9 bases at J, leaving 5 bases unmatched. CDR3 length equals 12 residues. The V gene's germline CDR1 is SQVTM and CDR2 ANQGSEA. Looking up the rest from reference TRBV29-1 and TRBJ2-5 gives the full variable domain: SAVISQKPSRDICQRGTSLTIQCQVDSQVTMMFWYRQQPGQSLTLIATANQGSEATYESGFVIDKFPISRPNLTFSTLTVSNMSPEDSSIYLCSVSRDRGAQYFGPGTRLLVL.

The chain combines TRBV7-9 with TRBJ2-7, with D possibly TRBD1 on 5 matching bases. With 4 bases removed from V and 9 bases from J, the gap between germline ends came to 22 bases. Germline V lookup: CDR1 SEHNR, CDR2 FQNEAQ (reference sequence). CDR3 length equals 15 residues. The CDR3 protein is CASSSFQGEIRGQYF. For the CDR3, the DNA is TGTGCCAGCAGCTCATTTCAGGGCGAGATACGCGGGCAGTACTTC. The whole variable domain, remainder taken from reference TRBV7-9 and TRBJ2-7, is DTGVSQNPRHKITKRGQNVTFRCDPISEHNRLYWYRQTLGQGPEFLTYFQNEAQLEKSRLLSDRFSAERPKGSFSTLEIQRTEQGDSAMYLCASSSFQGEIRGQYFGPGTRLTVT.

CDR3 sequence: CASSQDVTAGEQYF. As DNA, the CDR3 is TGCGCCAGCAGCCAAGATGTCACTGCGGGGGAGCAGTACTTC. The V call is TRBV4-1, the J call TRBJ2-7; possibly TRBD2 for D (6 bases). CDR3 length: 14 residues. Germline CDR1 is MGHRA and CDR2 is YSYEKL. Trimming cost V 0 bases and J 7 bases, with 13 bases left between them.

Comment on this clone: The same CDR3 can be traced to other DNA sequences in this sample. The rearrangement links TRBV9 to TRBJ2-7; 11 bases line up with TRBD1. Germline-derived CDR1 and CDR2 are SGDLS and YYNGEE. The J segment lost 4 bases and the V segment lost 0 bases, leaving 3 bases of the junction unmatched. The CDR3 consists of 15 residues. CDR3 sequence (DNA): TGTGCCAGCAGCGTAGGGACAGGGGGCTCTTACGAGCAGTACTTC. Protein sequence: CASSVGTGGSYEQYF.

The chain has TRBV5-1 and TRBJ2-2, with 10 bases that match TRBD2. The CDR3 has 17 amino acids. CDR1 is SGHRS, CDR2 YFSETQ, per germline. Trimming cost V 1 base and J 4 bases; bases outside gene matches: 7. The CDR3 region is CASSLRLAGAGTGELFF. CDR3 DNA: TGCGCCAGCAGCTTGCGTCTAGCGGGGGCTGGCACCGGGGAGCTGTTTTTT.

This clone is a singleton in its sample. This rearrangement joins TRBV19 to TRBJ2-7; D remains unclear. The germline V gene has CDR1 LNHDA and CDR2 SQIVND (reference sequence). This CDR3 has 14 residues. V was cut by 0 bases and J by 4 bases, with 10 bases left in between. CDR3 loop: CASSIDRNRYEQYF. DNA for the CDR3: TGTGCCAGTAGTATAGATCGAAACAGATACGAGCAGTACTTC.

The chain has TRBV1 and TRBJ2-5; the table's TRBD2 call for D was not verified on the DNA. TRBV1 is given as a pseudogene. This CDR3 spans 22 amino acids. Here the CDR3 reads CTSSARGSVGGTLAGNQETQYF. The CDR3 coding sequence is TGCACCAGCAGCGCCAGGGGGTCCGTGGGAGGAACCCTAGCGGGGAACCAAGAGACCCAGTACTTC.

The chain couples TRBV5-1 to TRBJ2-5, with a weak D call TRBD1 (5 bases). Trimming took off 8 bases at V and 1 base at J, with 15 bases between the two ends. Germline CDR1 reads SGHRS; CDR2 reads YFSETQ. The CDR3 spans 14 residues. This chain's CDR3 is CASNSGASQETQYF. CDR3 sequence (DNA): TGCGCCAGTAACAGTGGGGCCAGCCAAGAGACCCAGTACTTC. Full variable domain (outside the CDR3, taken from reference TRBV5-1 and TRBJ2-5): KAGVTQTPRYLIKTRGQQVTLSCSPISGHRSVSWYQQTPGQGLQFLFEYFSETQRNKGNFPGRFSGRQFSNSRSEMNVSTLELGDSALYLCASNSGASQETQYFGPGTRLLVL.

This CDR3 reads CASSLTGNYEAFF. CDR3 DNA: TGTGCCAGCAGCCTGACAGGAAACTATGAAGCTTTCTTT. The chain uses TRBV2 and TRBJ1-1; TRBD1 is a possible D gene (6 bases). V was shortened by 6 bases and J by 7 bases, with 15 bases between the two germline ends. The CDR3 has 13 amino acids. Germline CDR1 reads SNHLY; CDR2 reads FYNNEI.